The rows below give T cell receptor beta chains drawn from one sample of a study of cytotoxic CD8 clonotypes in ibrutinib-treated CLL. Only in-frame clones appear in the TCRdb table, and some are missing; sequencing was by immunoSEQ multiplex PCR. This table has roughly 190,000 clones, about two thirds appearing once. The source was PBMCs, collected after 24 months of ibrutinib treatment. These receptors were obtained from a human donor with chronic lymphocytic leukemia. The CDR3 runs from the conserved cysteine through the conserved F or W. A D gene is named only where the DNA matches it firmly. Rows give clone size only sometimes, using once, few, many, or a class for an expanded clone.

- - TRBJ2-1 TRBV2 TGTGCCAGCTTTCTCGGGGGGCGGACGGAGCAGTTCTTC CASFLGGRTEQFF
few - TRBJ2-7 TRBV7-9 TGTGCCAGCAGCCCCGCCACGGGCTTCACCAGCGAGCAGTACTTC CASSPATGFTSEQYF
- - TRBJ2-3 TRBV7-6 TGTGCCAGCAGCTCTAGCACAGATACGCAGTATTTT CASSSSTDTQYF
- - TRBJ1-2 TRBV6-5 TGTGCCAGCAGCCCCAGGGTACTCGGTGGCTACACCTTC CASSPRVLGGYTF
few - TRBJ1-2 TRBV10-3 TGTGCCATCAGCCCGACTGGTGGCTACACCTTC CAISPTGGYTF
- - TRBJ2-7 TRBV7-2 TGTGCCAGCAGCTTACCCACCAGGGTCCACGAGCAGTACTTC CASSLPTRVHEQYF
- - TRBJ2-1 TRBV27 TGTGCCAGCAGTTTAATAGGTAGCTCCTACAATGAGCAGTTCTTC CASSLIGSSYNEQFF
- - TRBJ2-7 TRBV6-6 TGTGCCAGCAGTTACTCGAGCAACTACGAGCAGTACTTC CASSYSSNYEQYF
once TRBD2 TRBJ2-5 TRBV25-1 TGTGCCAGCAGTGAAGAAGTGCCCGGACTAGCGGGAGTAAAGACCCAGTACTTC CASSEEVPGLAGVKTQYF
- - TRBJ1-2 TRBV5-4 TGTGCCAGCACCGTGGACAGCTTCTATGGCTACACCTTC CASTVDSFYGYTF
- - TRBJ2-7 TRBV5-6 TGTGCCAGCAGCTTGGAACGTTACGAGCAGTACTTC CASSLERYEQYF
few TRBD2 TRBJ2-4 TRBV5-4 TGTGCCAGCAGGGACGGGACTAGCGGGAACATTCAGTACTTC CASRDGTSGNIQYF
- TRBD1 TRBJ1-2 TRBV5-1 TGCGCCAGCAGCCCGAACACAGGGGGCGCATCTGGCTACACCTTC CASSPNTGGASGYTF
few - TRBJ1-2 TRBV2 TGTGCCAGCAGTCGGGAGGACTATGGCTACACCTTC CASSREDYGYTF
- - TRBJ1-2 TRBV11-2 TGTGCCAGCAGCTTTGTGAGAAACTATGGCTACACCTTC CASSFVRNYGYTF
- TRBD1 TRBJ1-5 TRBV28 TGTGCCAGCAGTTTGGAAAGGGGGCTGTATCAGCCCCAGCATTTT CASSLERGLYQPQHF
- - TRBJ2-1 TRBV9 TGTGCCAGCAGCGTAGCGACTAGCAATGAGCAGTTCTTC CASSVATSNEQFF
once TRBD1 TRBJ1-2 TRBV6-4 TGTGCCAGCAGTGACTCGAGGGGTTTGGCAGGGGGCAACTTTGGCTACACCTTC CASSDSRGLAGGNFGYTF
few - TRBJ2-2 TRBV2 TGTGCCAGCAGTGGTATCATAAGGGGAGCCGGGGAGCTGTTTTTT CASSGIIRGAGELFF
- - TRBJ1-2 TRBV6-4 TGTGCCAGCAGCCCAGGGCAAGCTAACTATGGCTACACCTTC CASSPGQANYGYTF
- TRBD2 TRBJ2-3 TRBV7-2 TGTGCCAGCAGCTCATATCGACTAGCGGGAGGCTCAGATACGCAGTATTTT CASSSYRLAGGSDTQYF
- TRBD2 TRBJ2-7 TRBV30 TGTGCCTGGGCTGGACTAGCGGGGGCCCACGAGCAGTACTTC CAWAGLAGAHEQYF
- TRBD2 TRBJ2-2 TRBV4-3 TGCGCCAGCAGCCCCGGACTAGCGGGAGTTCGCACCGGGGAGCTGTTTTTT CASSPGLAGVRTGELFF
once - TRBJ1-4 TRBV2 TGTGCCAGCAAAGGACAGCAGGCGGAAAAACTGTTTTTT CASKGQQAEKLFF
- TRBD2 TRBJ2-5 TRBV5-1 TGCGCCAGCAGCATGGGGACTAGCGGGAAAGAGACCCAGTACTTC CASSMGTSGKETQYF
- TRBD1 TRBJ1-5 TRBV6-5 TGTGCCAGCAGTTACACGGATGACAGGGATCAGCCCCAGCATTTT CASSYTDDRDQPQHF
few - TRBJ2-2 TRBV19 TGTGCCAGTAGTATAAGTCCCGGATTAAGGACCGGGGAGCTGTTTTTT CASSISPGLRTGELFF
- TRBD2 TRBJ2-2 TRBV7-8 TGTGCCAGCAGCACCCGAGCGGGGACGAACACCGGGGAGCTGTTTTTT CASSTRAGTNTGELFF
- - TRBJ1-1 TRBV28 TGTGCCACGACTGCCCCCAGCGGTTTAGCTTTCTTT CATTAPSGLAFF
- TRBD2 TRBJ2-3 TRBV6-6 TGTGCCAGCGGCTACACCCCGGGGGGAGGGCCTAATACGCAGTATTTT CASGYTPGGGPNTQYF
- - TRBJ1-3 TRBV6-5 TGTGCCAGCAGTCGAGGAGGAAACACCATATATTTT CASSRGGNTIYF
- - TRBJ2-7 TRBV6-5 TGTGCCAGCAGTTACAGGGGGGTCACAGTCTACGAGCAGTACTTC CASSYRGVTVYEQYF
- - TRBJ2-1 TRBV2 TGTGCCAGCAGCGGGACTCTCGCATTTGTGGAGCAGTTCTTC CASSGTLAFVEQFF
- TRBD2 TRBJ2-1 TRBV25-1 TGTGCCAGCAGTGACCCTAGCGGGAGTCAGAATGAGCAGTTCTTC CASSDPSGSQNEQFF
- - TRBJ2-7 TRBV28 TGTGCCAGCACAGGAGGACACCAATACGAGCAGTACTTC CASTGGHQYEQYF
- TRBD1 TRBJ2-7 TRBV7-9 TGTGCCAGCAGCATCCGACAGGGTTCTGTAGGCGAGCAGTACTTC CASSIRQGSVGEQYF
few - TRBJ1-2 TRBV2 TGTGCCAGCAGTGCATTCAGAGACTATGGCTACACCTTC CASSAFRDYGYTF
few TRBD2 TRBJ2-5 TRBV5-4 TGTGCCAGCAGCTTGGAGTTAGCGGGCCAAGAGACCCAGTACTTC CASSLELAGQETQYF
- - TRBJ2-7 TRBV4-2 TGTGCCAGCAGCCAAGATCCAGGAACCCTTTACGAGCAGTACTTC CASSQDPGTLYEQYF
- - TRBJ1-4 TRBV11-2 TGTGCCAGCAGCTTAGAGGGACCGACTTTACTGACTAATGAAAAACTGTTTTTT CASSLEGPTLLTNEKLFF
few - TRBJ1-1 TRBV30 TGTGCCTGTTACGGGAACACTGAAGCTTTCTTT CACYGNTEAFF
- - TRBJ1-1 TRBV27 TGTGCCAGCAGTTTACGTTCAGGGGAGTCTGAAGCTTTCTTT CASSLRSGESEAFF
- TRBD2 TRBJ2-1 TRBV6-5 TGTGCCAGCAGTTACTGGGCTAGCGGGGATGAGCAGTTCTTC CASSYWASGDEQFF
- TRBD1 TRBJ1-1 TRBV9 TGTGCCAGCAGCGGGACAGGGTTGAACACTGAAGCTTTCTTT CASSGTGLNTEAFF
- TRBD1 TRBJ1-2 TRBV5-4 TGTGCCAGCAGCTTGGGTACAGGGGGCGTAAGCTATGGCTACACCTTC CASSLGTGGVSYGYTF
- - TRBJ1-1 TRBV7-3 TGTGCCAGCAGCTTAAGGGCGGGGCTCACTGAAGCTTTCTTT CASSLRAGLTEAFF
few - TRBJ2-7 TRBV6-5 TGTGCCAGCAGTTCCCGGGAGAGGAGGAACGAGCAGTACTTC CASSSRERRNEQYF
- TRBD1 TRBJ1-1 TRBV10-3 TGTGCCACACGACAGGGGGAGACGAGTACTGAAGCTTTCTTT CATRQGETSTEAFF
- - TRBJ2-7 TRBV2 TGTGCCAGCAGTGAAAAGGGGACCAGGTACTCCGAGCAGTACTTC CASSEKGTRYSEQYF
- - TRBJ1-1 TRBV7-9 TGTGCCAGCAGCTTATTCAGTGGGTCCACTGAAGCTTTCTTT CASSLFSGSTEAFF
- - TRBJ1-5 TRBV5-1 TGCGCCAGCAGCTTGCAGGGAGGGTACAATCAGCCCCAGCATTTT CASSLQGGYNQPQHF
- - TRBJ2-1 TRBV25-1 TGTGCCAGCAGTGACTGGAGAGCATTTTCCTACAATGAGCAGTTCTTC CASSDWRAFSYNEQFF
once TRBD2 TRBJ2-1 TRBV11-2 TGTGCCAGCAGCTTATACGGCGGGAGTCGGAACGGGCAGTTCTTC CASSLYGGSRNGQFF
- - TRBJ2-3 TRBV6-6 TGTGCCAGCAGTTACGTCCAGGGTACAGATACGCAGTATTTT CASSYVQGTDTQYF
few TRBD2 TRBJ2-7 TRBV18 TGTGCCAGCTCACCGGGACTAGCGGAGACCTACGAGCAGTACTTC CASSPGLAETYEQYF
few - TRBJ2-3 TRBV19 TGTGCCAGTAGCCCTAAAGGAGATACGCAGTATTTT CASSPKGDTQYF
few TRBD1 TRBJ2-1 TRBV29-1 TGCAGCGTTGTTGTGGGACAGGCCTCAAGTGAGCAGTTCTTC CSVVVGQASSEQFF
once - TRBJ2-7 TRBV15 TGTGCCACCAGCAGAGACCCTTCCTACGAGCAGTACTTC CATSRDPSYEQYF